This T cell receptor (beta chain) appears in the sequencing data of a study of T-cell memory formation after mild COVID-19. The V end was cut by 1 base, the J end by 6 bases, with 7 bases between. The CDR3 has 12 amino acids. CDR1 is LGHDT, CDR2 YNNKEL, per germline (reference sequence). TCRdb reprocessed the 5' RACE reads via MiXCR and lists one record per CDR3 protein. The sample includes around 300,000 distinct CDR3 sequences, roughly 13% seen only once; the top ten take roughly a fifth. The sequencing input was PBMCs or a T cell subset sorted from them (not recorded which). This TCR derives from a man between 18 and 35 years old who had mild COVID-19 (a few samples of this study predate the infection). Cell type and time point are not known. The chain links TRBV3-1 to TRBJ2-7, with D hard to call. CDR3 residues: CASSQANSEQYF. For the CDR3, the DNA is TGTGCCAGCAGCCAAGCTAACAGCGAGCAGTACTTC.